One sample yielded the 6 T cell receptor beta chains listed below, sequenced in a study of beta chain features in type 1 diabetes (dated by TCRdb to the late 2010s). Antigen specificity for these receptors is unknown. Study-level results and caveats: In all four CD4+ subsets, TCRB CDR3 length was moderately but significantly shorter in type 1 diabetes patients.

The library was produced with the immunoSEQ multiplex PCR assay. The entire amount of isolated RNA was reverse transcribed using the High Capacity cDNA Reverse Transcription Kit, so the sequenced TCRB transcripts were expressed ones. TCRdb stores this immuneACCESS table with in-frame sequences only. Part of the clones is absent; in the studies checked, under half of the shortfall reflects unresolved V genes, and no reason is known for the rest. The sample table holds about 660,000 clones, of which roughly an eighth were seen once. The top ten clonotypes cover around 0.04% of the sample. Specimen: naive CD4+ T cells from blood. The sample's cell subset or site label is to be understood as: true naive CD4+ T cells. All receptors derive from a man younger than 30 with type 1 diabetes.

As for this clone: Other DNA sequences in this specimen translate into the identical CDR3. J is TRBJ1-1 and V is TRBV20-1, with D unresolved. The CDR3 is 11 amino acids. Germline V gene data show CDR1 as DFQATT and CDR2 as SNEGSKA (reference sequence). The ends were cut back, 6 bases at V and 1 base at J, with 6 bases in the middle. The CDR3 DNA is TGCAGTGCGTACAGGAACACTGAAGCTTTCTTT. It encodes CSAYRNTEAFF.

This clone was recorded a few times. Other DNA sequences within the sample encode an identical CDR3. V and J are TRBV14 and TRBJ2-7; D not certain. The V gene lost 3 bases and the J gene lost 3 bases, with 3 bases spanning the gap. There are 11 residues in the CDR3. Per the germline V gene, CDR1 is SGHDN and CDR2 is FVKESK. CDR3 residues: CASSHVYEQYF. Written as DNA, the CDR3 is TGTGCCAGCAGCCATGTCTACGAGCAGTACTTC.

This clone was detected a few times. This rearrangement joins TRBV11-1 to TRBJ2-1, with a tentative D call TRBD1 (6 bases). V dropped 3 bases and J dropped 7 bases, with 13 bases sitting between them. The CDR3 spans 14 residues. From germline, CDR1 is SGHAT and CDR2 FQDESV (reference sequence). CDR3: CASSLGAAGNEQFF. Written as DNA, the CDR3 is TGTGCCAGCAGCTTGGGGGCGGCAGGTAATGAGCAGTTCTTC.

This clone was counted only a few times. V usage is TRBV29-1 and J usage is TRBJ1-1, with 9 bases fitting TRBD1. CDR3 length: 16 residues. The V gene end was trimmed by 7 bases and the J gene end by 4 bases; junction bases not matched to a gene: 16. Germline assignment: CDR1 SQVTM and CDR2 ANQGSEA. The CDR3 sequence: CSANIRQGVYGTEAFF. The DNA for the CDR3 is TGCAGCGCAAACATTAGACAGGGGGTATATGGCACTGAAGCTTTCTTT.

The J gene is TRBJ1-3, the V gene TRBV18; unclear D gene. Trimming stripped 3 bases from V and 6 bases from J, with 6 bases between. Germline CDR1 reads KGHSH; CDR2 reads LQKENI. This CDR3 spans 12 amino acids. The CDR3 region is CASSPGENTIYF. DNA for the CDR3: TGTGCCAGCTCACCTGGCGAAAACACCATATATTTT.

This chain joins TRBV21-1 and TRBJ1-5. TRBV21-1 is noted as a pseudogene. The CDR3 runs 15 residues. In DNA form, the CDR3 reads TGTGCCAGCAGCCAAAACCTCGGGGGAGAGCAGCCCCAGCATTTT. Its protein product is CASSQNLGGEQPQHF.